These T cell receptor beta chains were read from a single sample in a study of cytomegalovirus exposure and HLA in healthy donors. The protocol was immunoSEQ multiplex PCR, while the TCRdb copy is restricted to in-frame clones and leaves out a portion. The sample records over 150,000 clones, 81% being singletons. Sample: PBMCs. These receptors were obtained from a woman aged 18-29 years in good health and CMV-seronegative. CDR3s include the opening cysteine and the closing phenylalanine or tryptophan. Clone size is given for some rows only: seen once, a few or many times, or a class if the clone is expanded.

clone size | J gene | V gene | CDR3 protein
NA | TRBJ1-2 | TRBV5-1 | CASSPSPGANYGYTF
NA | TRBJ2-1 | TRBV7-9 | CASSPTRVNSYNEQFF
once | TRBJ2-2 | TRBV5-4 | CASSLLGVNTGELFF
NA | TRBJ1-1 | TRBV29-1 | CSVQGRTSEAFF
once | TRBJ1-2 | TRBV15 | CATSLTRDNYGYTF
NA | TRBJ2-3 | TRBV5-1 | CASSLAGETQYF
NA | TRBJ2-2 | TRBV5-1 | CASGRSGAANTGELFF
NA | TRBJ2-7 | TRBV19 | CASSFGQGGSYEQYF
NA | TRBJ1-2 | TRBV7-3 | CASSDARGGVSFYGYTF
NA | TRBJ2-7 | TRBV10-3 | CASQREAYGSYEQYF
NA | TRBJ2-7 | TRBV2 | CASRAGSIYEQYF
NA | TRBJ2-7 | TRBV28 | CASSLGQGGVYEQYF
NA | TRBJ2-7 | TRBV4-1 | CASSQPLAGVSYEQYF
NA | TRBJ2-2 | TRBV4-1 | CASSHKGGGGGTNTGELFF
few | TRBJ1-1 | TRBV7-9 | CASSLVPGLVGTEAFF
once | TRBJ1-1 | TRBV6-1 | CASMTGQLNTEAFF
NA | TRBJ2-1 | TRBV19 | CASSALAGGDNEQFF
NA | TRBJ2-2 | TRBV4-2 | CASSRTSGGAGELFF
NA | TRBJ2-2 | TRBV25-1 | CASSGPLASTGELFF
NA | TRBJ1-1 | TRBV7-6 | CASSLVSGTGTAEAFF
NA | TRBJ2-7 | TRBV7-9 | CSSSLTPGYSYEQYF
NA | TRBJ1-4 | TRBV9 | CASSREFLNEKLFF
NA | TRBJ2-7 | TRBV6-1 | CASRSQGTYEQYF
NA | TRBJ2-3 | TRBV7-9 | CASSLGTGAADTQYF
NA | TRBJ2-1 | TRBV19 | CASDGMTGSDYNEQFF
NA | TRBJ1-1 | TRBV11-3 | CASSLASGQVAMNTEAFF
NA | TRBJ2-2 | TRBV11-2 | CASSLDPDRGRLTGELFF
NA | TRBJ1-5 | TRBV29-1 | CSVLVPKTDSNQPQHF
NA | TRBJ2-6 | TRBV27 | CASSTAGGANVLTF
NA | TRBJ1-2 | TRBV6-5 | CASSPLVGRDYGYTF
NA | TRBJ2-5 | TRBV7-2 | CASSFQGEETQYF
NA | TRBJ1-5 | TRBV12-5 | CASVSGQSYSNQPQHF
NA | TRBJ2-7 | TRBV7-9 | CASSPRQGSRPYEQYF
NA | TRBJ2-7 | TRBV7-3 | CSSSSGIGEQYF
few | TRBJ1-1 | TRBV25-1 | CASRPPGGAKKAFF
NA | TRBJ1-4 | TRBV9 | CASSVAPATNEKLFF
NA | TRBJ2-7 | TRBV15 | CATSTHGGPLSYEQYF
few | TRBJ1-5 | TRBV7-8 | CASSLADRRQPQHF
NA | TRBJ1-2 | TRBV6-1 | CASSESSATGWGYTF
NA | TRBJ1-1 | TRBV5-1 | CASSAQGADTEAFF
NA | TRBJ1-1 | TRBV7-9 | CASSLVQVNTEAFF
once | TRBJ2-7 | TRBV5-6 | CASSFFAYEQYF
once | TRBJ2-6 | TRBV6-5 | CASSPWHSGANVLTF
few | TRBJ1-1 | TRBV5-4 | CASSLGGQMYTEAFF
NA | TRBJ1-5 | TRBV5-5 | CASSMGHRSNQPQHF
NA | TRBJ1-5 | TRBV28 | CASSLGSGTYSNQPQHF
NA | TRBJ1-1 | TRBV7-7 | CASSRDSNTEAFF
NA | TRBJ1-1 | TRBV5-1 | CASSLFGGGEEAFF
NA | TRBJ1-6 | TRBV7-9 | CASSLVIGGRSPLHF
NA | TRBJ1-2 | TRBV14 | CASSQENRYYGYTF
NA | TRBJ2-1 | TRBV28 | CASRYGVEGDNEQFF
NA | TRBJ1-5 | TRBV15 | CATSSSLGAGNQPQHF
once | TRBJ1-5 | TRBV6-5 | CASSRGGYSNQPQHF
NA | TRBJ2-7 | TRBV7-9 | CSSSPRGGYEQYF
once | TRBJ2-2 | TRBV4-1 | CASSQVGSGRLPILNTGELFF
NA | TRBJ2-7 | TRBV14 | CASSQGLADFYEQYF
NA | TRBJ2-2 | TRBV6-1 | CASSEVREAGELFF
NA | TRBJ1-4 | TRBV5-1 | CASSGNRGEKLFF
once | TRBJ2-5 | TRBV7-2 | CASSLGTGNRGETQYF